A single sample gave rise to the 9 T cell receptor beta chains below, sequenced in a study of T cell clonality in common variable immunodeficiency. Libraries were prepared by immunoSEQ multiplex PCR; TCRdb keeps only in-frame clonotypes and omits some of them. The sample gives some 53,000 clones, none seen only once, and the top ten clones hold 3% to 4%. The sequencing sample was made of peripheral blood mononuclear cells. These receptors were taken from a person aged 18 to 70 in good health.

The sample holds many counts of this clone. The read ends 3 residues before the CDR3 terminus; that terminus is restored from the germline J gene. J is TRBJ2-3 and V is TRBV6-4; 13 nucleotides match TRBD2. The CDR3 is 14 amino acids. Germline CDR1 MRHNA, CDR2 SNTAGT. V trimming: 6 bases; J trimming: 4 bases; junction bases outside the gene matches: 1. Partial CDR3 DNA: TGTGCCAGCAGCGGACTAGCGGGAGCAGATACG. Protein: CASSGLAGADT. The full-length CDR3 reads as CASSGLAGADTQYF.

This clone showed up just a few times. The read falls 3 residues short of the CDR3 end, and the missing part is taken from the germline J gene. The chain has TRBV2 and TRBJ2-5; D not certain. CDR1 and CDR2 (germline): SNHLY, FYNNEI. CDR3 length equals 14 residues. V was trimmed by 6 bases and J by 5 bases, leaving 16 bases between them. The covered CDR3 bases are TGTGCCAGCAGGACCTTCTGGGCTCGGGAGACC. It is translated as CASRTFWARET. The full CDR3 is CASRTFWARETQYF. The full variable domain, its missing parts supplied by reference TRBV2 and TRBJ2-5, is EPEVTQTPSHQVTQMGQEVILRCVPISNHLYFYWYRQILGQKVEFLVSFYNNEISEKSEIFDDQFSVERPDGSNFTLKIRSTKLEDSAMYFCASRTFWARETQYFGPGTRLLVL.

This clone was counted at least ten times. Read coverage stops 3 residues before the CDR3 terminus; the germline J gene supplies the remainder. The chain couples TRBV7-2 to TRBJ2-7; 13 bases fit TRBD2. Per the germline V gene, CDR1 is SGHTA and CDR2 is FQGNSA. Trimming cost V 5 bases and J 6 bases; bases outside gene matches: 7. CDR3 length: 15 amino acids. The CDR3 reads CASSTSTSGRTEQYF. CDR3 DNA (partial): TGTGCCAGCAGCACGTCGACTAGCGGGAGGACCGAG. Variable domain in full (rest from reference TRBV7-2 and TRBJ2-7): GAGVSQSPSNKVTEKGKDVELRCDPISGHTALYWYRQSLGQGLEFLIYFQGNSAPDKSGLPSDRFSAERTGGSVSTLTIQRTQQEDSAVYLCASSTSTSGRTEQYFGPGTRLTVT.

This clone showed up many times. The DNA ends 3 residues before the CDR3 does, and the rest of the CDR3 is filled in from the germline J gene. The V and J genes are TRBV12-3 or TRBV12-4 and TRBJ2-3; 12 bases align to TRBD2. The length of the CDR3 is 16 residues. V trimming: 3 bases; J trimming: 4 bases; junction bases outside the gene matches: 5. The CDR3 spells CASSFETSGSPDTQYF. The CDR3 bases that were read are TGTGCCAGCAGTTTTGAGACTAGCGGGAGCCCAGATACG.

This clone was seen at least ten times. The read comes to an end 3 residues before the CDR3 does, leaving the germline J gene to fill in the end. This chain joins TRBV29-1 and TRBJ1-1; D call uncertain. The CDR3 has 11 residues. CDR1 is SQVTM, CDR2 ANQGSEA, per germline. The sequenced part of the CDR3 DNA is TGCAGCGTTGAAGAGGGCTTGGAA. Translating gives CSVEEGLE. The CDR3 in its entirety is CSVEEGLEAFF.

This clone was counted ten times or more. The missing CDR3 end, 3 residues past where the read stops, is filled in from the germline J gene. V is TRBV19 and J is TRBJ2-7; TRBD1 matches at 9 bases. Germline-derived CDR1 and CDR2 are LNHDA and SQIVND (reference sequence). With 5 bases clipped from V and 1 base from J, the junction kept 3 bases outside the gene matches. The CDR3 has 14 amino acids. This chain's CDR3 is CASSLGTGSYEQYF. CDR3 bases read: TGTGCCAGTAGTTTAGGGACAGGGTCCTACGAG.

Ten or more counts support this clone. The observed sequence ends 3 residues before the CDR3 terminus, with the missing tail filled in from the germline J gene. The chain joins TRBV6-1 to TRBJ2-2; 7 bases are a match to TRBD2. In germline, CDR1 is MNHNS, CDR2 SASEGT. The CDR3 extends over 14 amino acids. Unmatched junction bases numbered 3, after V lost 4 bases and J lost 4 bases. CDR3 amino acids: CASSGEGSTGELFF. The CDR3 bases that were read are TGTGCCAGCAGTGGGGAGGGGAGCACCGGGGAG.

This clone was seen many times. The sequenced part of the CDR3 DNA is TGCAGTGCTAGGCTAGCGGGAGGTGGGGGCCAAGAGACC. Translated, it gives CSARLAGGGGQET. The entire CDR3 protein is CSARLAGGGGQETQYF. The chain recombines TRBV20-1 with TRBJ2-5, with 11 bases matching TRBD2. The read falls 3 residues short of the CDR3 end, and the missing part is taken from the germline J gene. CDR1 DFQATT and CDR2 SNEGSKA come from the germline V gene (reference sequence). This CDR3 region has 16 residues. V lost 3 bases and J lost 1; bases outside the gene matches: 7.

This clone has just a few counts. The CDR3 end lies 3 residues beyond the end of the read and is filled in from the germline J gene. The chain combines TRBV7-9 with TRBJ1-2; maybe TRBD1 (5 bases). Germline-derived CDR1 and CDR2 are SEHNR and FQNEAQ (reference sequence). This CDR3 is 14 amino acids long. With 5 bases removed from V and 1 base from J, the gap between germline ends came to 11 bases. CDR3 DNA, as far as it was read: TGTGCCAGCAGCCGTTCGGGGGATAACTATGGC. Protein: CASSRSGDNYG. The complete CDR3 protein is CASSRSGDNYGYTF. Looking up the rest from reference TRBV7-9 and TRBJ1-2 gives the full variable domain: DTGVSQNPRHKITKRGQNVTFRCDPISEHNRLYWYRQTLGQGPEFLTYFQNEAQLEKSRLLSDRFSAERPKGSFSTLEIQRTEQGDSAMYLCASSRSGDNYGYTFGSGTRLTVV.